The entry that follows covers one T cell receptor (beta chain) sequence. These data come from a study of blood T cell repertoires in COVID-19. As for the study in general: The United States, Italy and Spain were the sources of the acute and convalescent COVID-19 samples.

Some clones are missing from TCRdb's copy, which holds only in-frame ones; the method was immunoSEQ multiplex PCR. The sample consists of some 230,000 clones, about 80% of them appearing once. CDR1 is SGDLS and CDR2 is YYNGEE in the germline V gene. This CDR3 has 15 amino acids. J gave up 4 bases and V 0 bases, and 4 bases lay outside the gene matches. The genes are TRBV9 and TRBJ1-5, with TRBD1 matching over 7 bases. This clonotype originated in a woman aged 25 to 39 who had recovered from COVID-19. The sample comprised peripheral blood. The DNA for the CDR3 is TGTGCCAGCAGCGTAGGAGGGGGCAGAAATCAGCCCCAGCATTTT. Translating it yields CASSVGGGRNQPQHF.